The sequence of this T cell receptor beta chain was determined in a study of blood T cell repertoires in COVID-19. Study as a whole: Sites in the United States, Italy and Spain provided acute and convalescent COVID-19 samples. T cells, B-cell-depleted T cells, or PBMCs provided the cDNA or gDNA that served as material.

In the original processing: Reference gene primer amplification gave estimated nucleated cell counts. Clones were sequenced by immunoSEQ multiplex PCR, and TCRdb holds only the in-frame ones, with some missing. V, J and clone size are those of that table, while D and trimming were read from the DNA. The sample carries fewer than 200,000 clones, roughly 83% recorded once. The CDR3 spans 15 residues. CDR1 and CDR2 (germline): LGHNA, YSLEER. V shed 0 bases, J shed 4 bases, and the junction held 5 bases outside the gene matches. Source material: peripheral blood. V gene TRBV4-3 combines with J gene TRBJ1-2; TRBD1 agrees at 7 bases. This receptor was obtained from an elderly woman with active or convalescent COVID-19. CDR3 bases: TGCGCCAGCAGCCAAGAAGGACAGGAGGGCTATGGCTACACCTTC. Its protein is CASSQEGQEGYGYTF.